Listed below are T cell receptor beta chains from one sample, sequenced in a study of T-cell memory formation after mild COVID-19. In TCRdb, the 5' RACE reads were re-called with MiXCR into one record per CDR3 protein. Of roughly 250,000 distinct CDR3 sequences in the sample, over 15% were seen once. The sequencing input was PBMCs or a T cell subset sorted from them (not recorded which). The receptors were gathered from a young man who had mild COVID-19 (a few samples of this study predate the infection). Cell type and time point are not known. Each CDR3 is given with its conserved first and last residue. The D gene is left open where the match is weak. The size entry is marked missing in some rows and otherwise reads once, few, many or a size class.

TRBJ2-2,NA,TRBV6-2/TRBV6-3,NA,CASSLQQGTGELFF,TGTGCCAGCAGTTTACAACAGGGCACCGGGGAGCTGTTTTTT
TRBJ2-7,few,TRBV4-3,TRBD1,CASSHGTGREQYF,TGCGCCAGCAGCCACGGGACAGGGCGAGAGCAGTACTTC
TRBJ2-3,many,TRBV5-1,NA,CASSLGVTSTDTQYF,TGCGCCAGCAGCTTGGGAGTGACTAGCACAGATACGCAGTATTTT
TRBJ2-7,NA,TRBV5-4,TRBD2,CASSYDGLAGEQYF,TGTGCCAGCAGCTATGATGGACTAGCGGGTGAGCAGTACTTC
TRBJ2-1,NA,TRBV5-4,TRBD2,CASSSSSGGANEQFF,TGTGCCAGCAGCTCTTCTAGCGGGGGGGCCAATGAGCAGTTCTTC
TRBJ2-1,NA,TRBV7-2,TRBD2,CASSLGPRSGGGEQFF,TGTGCCAGCAGCTTAGGCCCGCGGAGCGGGGGGGGTGAGCAGTTCTTC
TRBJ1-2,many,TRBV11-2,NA,CASSLVSPYGYTF,TGTGCCAGCAGCTTAGTCTCGCCCTATGGCTACACCTTC
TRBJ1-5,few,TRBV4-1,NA,CASSGGGWGNQPQHF,TGCGCCAGCAGCGGGGGGGGATGGGGCAATCAGCCCCAGCATTTT
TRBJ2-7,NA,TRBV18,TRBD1,CASSPGQGVVYEQYF,TGTGCCAGCTCACCGGGACAGGGGGTGGTCTACGAGCAGTACTTC
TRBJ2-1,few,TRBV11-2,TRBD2,CASSSQKAGTTYNEQFF,TGTGCCAGCAGCTCGCAAAAAGCGGGGACGACCTACAATGAGCAGTTCTTC
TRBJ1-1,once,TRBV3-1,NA,CASSPAGRLAFF,TGTGCCAGCAGCCCCGCGGGCAGGTTAGCTTTCTTT
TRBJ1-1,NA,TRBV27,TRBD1,CASSLIERWDRAAEAFF,TGTGCCAGCAGTTTAATTGAGAGGTGGGACAGGGCCGCTGAAGCTTTCTTT
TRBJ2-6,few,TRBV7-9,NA,CASSPPGNGANVLTF,TGTGCCAGCAGTCCTCCAGGGAACGGGGCCAACGTCCTGACTTTC
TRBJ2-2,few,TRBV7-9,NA,CASSPSRVYAAGELFF,TGTGCCAGCAGCCCCTCGAGAGTGTACGCGGCCGGGGAGCTGTTTTTT
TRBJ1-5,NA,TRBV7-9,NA,CASSPSQGQPQHF,TGTGCCAGCAGCCCATCTCAGGGTCAGCCCCAGCATTTT
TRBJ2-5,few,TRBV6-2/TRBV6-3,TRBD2,CASSMGSAGGPATQYF,TGTGCCAGCAGTATGGGATCAGCGGGGGGGCCCGCGACCCAGTACTTC
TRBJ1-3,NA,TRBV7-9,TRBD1,CASSLQGAAGNTIYF,TGTGCCAGCAGCTTACAGGGGGCAGCTGGAAACACCATATATTTT
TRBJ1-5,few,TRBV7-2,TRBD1,CASSDTTGGLPQHF,TGTGCCAGCAGCGATACCACAGGGGGGCTACCCCAGCATTTT
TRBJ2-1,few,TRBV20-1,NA,CSAPPRTGRNEQFF,TGCAGTGCCCCCCCCAGGACGGGACGCAATGAGCAGTTCTTC
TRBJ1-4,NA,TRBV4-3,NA,CASSQRARGDEKLFF,TGCGCCAGCAGCCAAAGAGCCCGAGGTGATGAAAAACTGTTTTTT
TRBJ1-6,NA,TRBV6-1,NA,CASSEQRVNSPLHF,TGTGCCAGCAGTGAACAGAGAGTTAATTCACCCCTCCACTTT
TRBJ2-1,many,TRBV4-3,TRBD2,CASSPRLAGYNEQFF,TGCGCCAGCAGCCCGAGACTAGCGGGTTACAATGAGCAGTTCTTC
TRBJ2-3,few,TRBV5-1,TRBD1,CASLRTTGADTQYF,TGCGCCAGTCTTCGAACGACAGGGGCAGATACGCAGTATTTT
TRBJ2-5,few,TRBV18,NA,CASSPEGKTQYF,TGTGCCAGCTCACCAGAGGGAAAGACCCAGTACTTC
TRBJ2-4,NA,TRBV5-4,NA,CASSFTRAKNIQYF,TGTGCCAGCAGCTTTACAAGAGCCAAAAACATTCAGTACTTC
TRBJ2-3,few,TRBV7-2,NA,CASSLDGQGAQYF,TGTGCCAGCAGCTTAGATGGCCAGGGTGCGCAGTATTTT
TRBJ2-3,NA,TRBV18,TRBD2,CASSPPMGGVTDTQYF,TGTGCCAGCTCACCTCCTATGGGGGGGGTCACAGATACGCAGTATTTT
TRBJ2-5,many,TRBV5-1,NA,CASSLSVSQETQYF,TGCGCCAGCAGCTTGAGTGTGAGTCAAGAGACCCAGTACTTC
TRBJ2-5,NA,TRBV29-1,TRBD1,CSVEVLTGVETQYF,TGCAGCGTTGAAGTGCTGACAGGGGTCGAGACCCAGTACTTC
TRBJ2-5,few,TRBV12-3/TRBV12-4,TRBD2,CASSFIVGGLAGEETQYF,TGTGCCAGCAGTTTCATCGTTGGTGGGCTAGCGGGGGAAGAGACCCAGTACTTC
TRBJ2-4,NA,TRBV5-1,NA,CASSPSTGGLDIQYF,TGCGCCAGCAGCCCATCGACAGGCGGGCTGGACATTCAGTACTTC
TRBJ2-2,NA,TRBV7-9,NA,CATKATGVTGELFF,TGTGCCACGAAGGCGACGGGAGTCACCGGGGAGCTGTTTTTT
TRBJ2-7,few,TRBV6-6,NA,CASSTQYEQYF,TGTGCCAGCAGCACCCAATACGAGCAGTACTTC